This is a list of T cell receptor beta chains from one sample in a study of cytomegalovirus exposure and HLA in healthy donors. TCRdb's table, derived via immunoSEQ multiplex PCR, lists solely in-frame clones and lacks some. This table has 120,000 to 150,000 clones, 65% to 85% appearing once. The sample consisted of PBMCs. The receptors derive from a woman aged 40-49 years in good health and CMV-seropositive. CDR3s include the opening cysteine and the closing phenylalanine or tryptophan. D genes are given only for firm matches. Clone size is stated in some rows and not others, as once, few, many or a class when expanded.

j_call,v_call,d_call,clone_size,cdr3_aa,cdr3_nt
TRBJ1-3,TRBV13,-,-,CASKIRGGNTIYF,TGTGCCAGCAAGATTAGGGGTGGGAACACCATATATTTT
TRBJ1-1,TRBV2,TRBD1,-,CASCPRTGNTEAFF,TGTGCCAGCTGTCCTAGGACAGGGAACACTGAAGCTTTCTTT
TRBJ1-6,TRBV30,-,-,CAWSVDSLNSPLHF,TGTGCCTGGAGTGTGGACAGTCTAAATTCACCCCTCCACTTT
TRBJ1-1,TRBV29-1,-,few,CSAQQSRAFF,TGCAGCGCACAACAGAGTAGAGCTTTCTTT
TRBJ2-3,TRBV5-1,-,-,CASSLGGGTDTQYF,TGCGCCAGCAGCTTGGGGGGAGGCACAGATACGCAGTATTTT
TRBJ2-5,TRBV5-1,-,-,CASSSGIQETQYF,TGCGCCAGCAGCTCCGGGATCCAAGAGACCCAGTACTTC
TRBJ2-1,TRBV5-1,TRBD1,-,CASSENTGGAYNEQFF,TGCGCCAGCAGCGAGAATACAGGGGGCGCTTACAATGAGCAGTTCTTC
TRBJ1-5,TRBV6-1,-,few,CASGEARQPQHF,TGTGCCAGCGGAGAAGCTCGTCAGCCCCAGCATTTT
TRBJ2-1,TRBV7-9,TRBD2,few,CASSPAWDYGANEQFF,TGTGCCAGCAGTCCCGCCTGGGACTACGGGGCGAATGAGCAGTTCTTC
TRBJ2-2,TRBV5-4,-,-,CASSSPGAENTGELFF,TGTGCCAGCAGCTCACCGGGTGCAGAGAACACCGGGGAGCTGTTTTTT
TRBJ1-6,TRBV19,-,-,CASTRESILSSPLHF,TGTGCCAGTACCAGGGAATCGATTTTGAGTTCACCCCTCCACTTT
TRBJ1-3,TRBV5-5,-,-,CASSLDLGNTIYF,TGTGCCAGCAGCTTGGATCTCGGAAACACCATATATTTT
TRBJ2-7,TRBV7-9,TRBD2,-,CASSPRLARDEQYF,TGTGCCAGCAGCCCTAGACTAGCTCGCGACGAGCAGTACTTC
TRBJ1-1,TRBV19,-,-,CASSGGSLMNTEAFF,TGTGCCAGTAGTGGGGGGTCACTCATGAACACTGAAGCTTTCTTT
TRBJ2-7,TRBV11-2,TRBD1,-,CASSRRQGLSYEQYF,TGTGCCAGCAGCCGGAGACAGGGCCTTTCCTACGAGCAGTACTTC
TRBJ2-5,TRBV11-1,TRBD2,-,CASSPGLAKETQYF,TGTGCCAGCAGTCCGGGACTAGCCAAAGAGACCCAGTACTTC
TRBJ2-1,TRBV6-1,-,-,CASSEEWGRYNEQFF,TGTGCCAGCAGTGAAGAGTGGGGCCGCTACAATGAGCAGTTCTTC
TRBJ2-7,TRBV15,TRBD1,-,CATSREQGSHEQYF,TGTGCCACCAGCAGAGAACAGGGGTCCCACGAGCAGTACTTC
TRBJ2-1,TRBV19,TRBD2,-,CASRFGSLLTSGGNEQFF,TGTGCCAGTAGATTTGGGAGCCTATTGACTAGCGGGGGCAATGAGCAGTTCTTC
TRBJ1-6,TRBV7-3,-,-,CASSLMAGDNSPLHF,TGTGCCAGCAGCTTAATGGCAGGGGATAATTCACCCCTCCACTTT
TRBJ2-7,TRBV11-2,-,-,CASRPTVDEQYF,TGTGCCAGCAGACCGACAGTCGACGAGCAGTACTTC
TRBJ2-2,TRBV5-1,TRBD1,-,CASSRLGQGNGELFF,TGCGCCAGCAGCCGCCTTGGACAGGGGAACGGGGAGCTGTTTTTT
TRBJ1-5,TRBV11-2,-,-,CASSLSALRNQPQHF,TGTGCCAGCAGCTTAAGTGCTCTCAGGAATCAGCCCCAGCATTTT